This entry lists 8 T cell receptor beta chains sequenced from one sample in a study of blood T cell repertoires in COVID-19. Profiled with immunoSEQ multiplex PCR; TCRdb holds only in-frame clones, not every one. The table has some 150,000 clones, 83% seen once. The sample consisted of peripheral blood. The receptors were gathered from an older woman with COVID-19, enrolled during active disease.

The chain carries TRBV6-5 and TRBJ1-5, with D possibly TRBD1 on 5 matching bases. The germline CDR1 and CDR2 sequences are MNHEY and SVGAGI. The V gene lost 7 bases and the J gene lost 6 bases, with 13 bases spanning the gap. The CDR3 spans 13 residues. CDR3 nucleotides: TGTGCCAGCAAACCCACGGGGGGTCAGCCCCAGCATTTT. Translating gives CASKPTGGQPQHF.

The rearrangement uses TRBV11-2 and TRBJ2-1, with D possibly being TRBD2 (6 bases). V was pared by 4 bases and J by 4 bases, with 14 bases between. CDR3 size: 15 residues. Germline CDR1 and CDR2: SGHAT and FQNNGV. In DNA form, the CDR3 reads TGTGCCAGCAGCTCCGGGACTCAACGATACAATGAGCAGTTCTTC. Protein product: CASSSGTQRYNEQFF.

The CDR3 bases are TGCGCCAGCAGCCAAGTCGGACTGTCTGAAAAACTGTTTTTT. It encodes CASSQVGLSEKLFF. The chain employs TRBV4-1 and TRBJ1-4; the D is unclear. The V end lost 1 base, the J end lost 7 bases, and 10 bases lay between the germline ends. The CDR3 is 14 residues long. Looked up from germline, CDR1 is MGHRA and CDR2 is YSYEKL.

Here the CDR3 DNA reads TGCGCCAGCAGCTTGTTACAGAACTCCTACAATGAGCAGTTCTTC. Translation gives CASSLLQNSYNEQFF. V is TRBV5-1 and J is TRBJ2-1; D remains unclear. The CDR3 is 15 amino acids. Trimming removed 1 base from V and 0 bases from J, with 8 bases in between. Germline V lookup: CDR1 SGHRS, CDR2 YFSETQ.

V usage is TRBV5-1 and J usage is TRBJ1-4; 7 nucleotides line up with TRBD1. The germline V gene has CDR1 SGHRS and CDR2 YFSETQ. This CDR3 comprises 14 residues. J lost 8 bases, V lost 4 bases, and 8 bases had no gene match. The CDR3 spells CASSHDRVGEKLFF. The CDR3 DNA reads TGCGCCAGCAGCCACGACAGGGTAGGCGAAAAACTGTTTTTT.

The V gene is TRBV6-6, the J gene TRBJ2-1, with 7 bases fitting TRBD2. The V segment lost 10 bases and the J segment 0 bases; nucleotides outside the gene matches: 9. Germline CDR1 reads MNHNY; CDR2 reads SVGAGI (reference sequence). The CDR3 consists of 15 residues. This CDR3 is CATLWGGSSYNEQFF. CDR3 nucleotides: TGTGCCACCCTCTGGGGGGGGAGCTCCTACAATGAGCAGTTCTTC.

This clone was found a few times. The chain has TRBV7-2 and TRBJ1-4; 8 positions agree with TRBD1. After removal of 6 bases from V and 8 bases from J, the junction contained 8 bases not matched to a gene. The CDR3 contains 14 residues. Germline CDR1 SGHTA, CDR2 FQGNSA. The DNA of the CDR3 is TGTGCCAGCAGAACTGGACAGGGCCACGAAAAACTGTTTTTT. It specifies CASRTGQGHEKLFF.

The chain couples TRBV6-2 or TRBV6-3 to TRBJ2-1; 8 nucleotides line up with TRBD2. The CDR3 totals 15 residues. Trimming at V came to 5 bases and at J to 1 base, leaving 4 bases not matched to a gene. The germline gives CDR1 MNHEY, CDR2 SVGEGT. DNA for the CDR3: TGTGCCAGCAGTCTCGGGGGGGCTTCCTACAATGAGCAGTTCTTC. Translated, it gives CASSLGGASYNEQFF.